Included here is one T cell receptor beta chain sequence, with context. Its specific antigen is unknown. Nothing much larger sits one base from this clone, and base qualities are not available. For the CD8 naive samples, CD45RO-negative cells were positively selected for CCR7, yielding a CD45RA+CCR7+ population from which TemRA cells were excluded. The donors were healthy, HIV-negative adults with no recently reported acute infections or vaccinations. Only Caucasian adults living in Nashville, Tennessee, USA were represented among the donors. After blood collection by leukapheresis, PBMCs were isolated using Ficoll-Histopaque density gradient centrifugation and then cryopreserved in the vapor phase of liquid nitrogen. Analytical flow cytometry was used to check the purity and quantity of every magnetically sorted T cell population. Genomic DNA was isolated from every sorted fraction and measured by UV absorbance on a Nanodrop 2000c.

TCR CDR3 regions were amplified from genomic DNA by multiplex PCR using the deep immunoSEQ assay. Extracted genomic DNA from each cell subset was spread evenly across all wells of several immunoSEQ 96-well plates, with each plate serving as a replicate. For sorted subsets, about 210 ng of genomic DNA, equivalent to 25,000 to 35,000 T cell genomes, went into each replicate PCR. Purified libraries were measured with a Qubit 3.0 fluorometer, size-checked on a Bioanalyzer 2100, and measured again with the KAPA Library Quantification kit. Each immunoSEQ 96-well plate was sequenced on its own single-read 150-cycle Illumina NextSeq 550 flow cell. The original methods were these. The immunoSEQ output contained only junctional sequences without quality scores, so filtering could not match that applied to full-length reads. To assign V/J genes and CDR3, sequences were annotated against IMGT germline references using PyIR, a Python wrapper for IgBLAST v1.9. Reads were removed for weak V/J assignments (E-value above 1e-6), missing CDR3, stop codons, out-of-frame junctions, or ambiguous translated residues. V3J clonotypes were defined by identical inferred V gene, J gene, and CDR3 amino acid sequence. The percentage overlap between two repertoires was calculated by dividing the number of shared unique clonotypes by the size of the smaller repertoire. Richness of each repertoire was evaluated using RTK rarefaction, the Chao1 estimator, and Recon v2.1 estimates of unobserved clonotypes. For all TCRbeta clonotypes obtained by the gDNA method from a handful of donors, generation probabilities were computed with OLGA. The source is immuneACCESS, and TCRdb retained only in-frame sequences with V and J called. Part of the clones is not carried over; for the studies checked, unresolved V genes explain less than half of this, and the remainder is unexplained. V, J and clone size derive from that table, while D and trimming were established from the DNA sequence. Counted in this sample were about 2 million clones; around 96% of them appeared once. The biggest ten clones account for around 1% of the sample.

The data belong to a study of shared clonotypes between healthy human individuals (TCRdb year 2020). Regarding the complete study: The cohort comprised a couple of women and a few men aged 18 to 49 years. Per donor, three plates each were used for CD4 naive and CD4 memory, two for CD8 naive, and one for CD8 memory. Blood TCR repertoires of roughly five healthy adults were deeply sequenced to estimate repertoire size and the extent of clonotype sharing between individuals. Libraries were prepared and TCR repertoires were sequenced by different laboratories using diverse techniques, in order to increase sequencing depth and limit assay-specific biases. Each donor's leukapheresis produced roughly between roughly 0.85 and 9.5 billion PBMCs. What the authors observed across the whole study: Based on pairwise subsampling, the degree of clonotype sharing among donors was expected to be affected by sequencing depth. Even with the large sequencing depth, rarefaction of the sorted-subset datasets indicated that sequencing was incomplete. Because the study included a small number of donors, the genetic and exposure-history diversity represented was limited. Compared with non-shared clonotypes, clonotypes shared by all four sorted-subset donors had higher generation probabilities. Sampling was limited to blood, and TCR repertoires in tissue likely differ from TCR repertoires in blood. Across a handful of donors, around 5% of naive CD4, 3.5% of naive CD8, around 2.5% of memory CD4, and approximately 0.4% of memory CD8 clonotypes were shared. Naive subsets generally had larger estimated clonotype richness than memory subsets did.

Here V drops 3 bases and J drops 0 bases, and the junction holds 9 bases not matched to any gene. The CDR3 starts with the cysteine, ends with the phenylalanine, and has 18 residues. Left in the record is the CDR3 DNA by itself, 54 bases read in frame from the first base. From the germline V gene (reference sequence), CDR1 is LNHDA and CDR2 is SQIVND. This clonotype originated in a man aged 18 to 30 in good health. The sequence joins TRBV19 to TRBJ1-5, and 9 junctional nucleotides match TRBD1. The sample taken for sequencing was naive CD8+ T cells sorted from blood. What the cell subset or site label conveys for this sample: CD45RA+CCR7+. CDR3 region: CASSMGQGIHSSNQPQHF. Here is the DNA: TGTGCCAGTAGTATGGGACAGGGCATCCACAGTAGCAATCAGCCCCAGCATTTT.